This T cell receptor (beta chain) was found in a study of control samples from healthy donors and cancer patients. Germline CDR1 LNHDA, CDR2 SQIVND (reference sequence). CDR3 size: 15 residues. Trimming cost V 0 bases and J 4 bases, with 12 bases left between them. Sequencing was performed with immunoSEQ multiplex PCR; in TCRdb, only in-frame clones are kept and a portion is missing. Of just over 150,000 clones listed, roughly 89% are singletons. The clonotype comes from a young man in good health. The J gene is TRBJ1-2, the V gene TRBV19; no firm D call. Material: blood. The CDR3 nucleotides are TGTGCCAGTAGTATAGAGAAGGGCACCTCCTATGGCTACACCTTC. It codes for CASSIEKGTSYGYTF.